This paragraph reports one TCR beta chain. The data belong to a study of T-cell reconstitution after alpha-beta-depleted transplantation in children. Preparation of the TCRbeta library used unique molecular identifiers. Each CDR3 protein gets one entry after TCRdb re-called the PCR reads with MiXCR. This table holds some 500,000 distinct CDR3 sequences, around 16% found once. The sample in question was PBMCs from the stem cell graft donor, obtained from the stem cell graft. This receptor was obtained from a human donor who donated a stem cell graft to a child with acute lymphoblastic leukemia.

This CDR3 is CASSPRGGGAPTDTQYF. Here the CDR3 DNA reads TGTGCCAGCAGCCCCCGTGGTGGAGGGGCCCCCACAGATACGCAGTATTTT. V is TRBV7-9 and J is TRBJ2-3; possible D gene TRBD2, 6 bases. V gave up 5 bases and J gave up 2 bases, with 20 bases separating them. CDR1 is SEHNR, CDR2 FQNEAQ, per germline (reference sequence). This CDR3 is 17 amino acids long.